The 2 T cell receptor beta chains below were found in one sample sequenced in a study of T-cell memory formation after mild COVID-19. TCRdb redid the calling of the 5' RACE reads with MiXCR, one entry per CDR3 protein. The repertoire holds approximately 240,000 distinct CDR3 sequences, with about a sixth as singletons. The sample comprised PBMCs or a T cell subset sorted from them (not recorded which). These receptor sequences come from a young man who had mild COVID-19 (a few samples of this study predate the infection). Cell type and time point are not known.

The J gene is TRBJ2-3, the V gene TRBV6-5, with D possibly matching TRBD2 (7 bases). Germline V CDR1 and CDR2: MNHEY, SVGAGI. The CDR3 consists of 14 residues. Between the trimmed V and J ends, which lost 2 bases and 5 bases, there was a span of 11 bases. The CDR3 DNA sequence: TGTGCCAGCAGTTACGGGGGGGGCCAAGATACGCAGTATTTT. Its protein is CASSYGGGQDTQYF.

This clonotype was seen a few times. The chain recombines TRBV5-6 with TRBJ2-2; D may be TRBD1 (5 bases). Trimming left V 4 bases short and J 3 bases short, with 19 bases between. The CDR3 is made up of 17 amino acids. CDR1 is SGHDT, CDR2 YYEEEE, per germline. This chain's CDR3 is CASSGGVDSLDTGELFF. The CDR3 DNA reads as TGTGCCAGCAGCGGTGGAGTTGACAGTTTGGACACCGGGGAGCTGTTTTTT.